This T cell receptor (beta chain) appears in the sequencing data of a study of cytomegalovirus exposure and HLA in healthy donors (dated by TCRdb to 2015 to 2018). Regarding the complete study: An earlier analysis of approximately 640 of the donors reported more than 250 Gb of sequence data and around 120 million unique TCR beta sequences from 150 million to 200 million T cells. On average, 235,054 unique TCR beta nucleotide sequences were sequenced per donor among a few hundred genotyped donors of the cohort, with roughly 18% of those sequences being non-productive. The aim of the study was to test whether cataloging public T cell receptors could identify signatures of past pathogen exposure. A later genetic analysis took genome-wide SNP genotypes for 398 of the 666 donors and used that subset as a discovery cohort. High-throughput TCR immunosequencing, statistical association of individual TCRs with disease status, and machine learning were combined to predict cytomegalovirus infection status. An earlier analysis of around 540 of the donors applied high-throughput TCR beta sequencing to assess whether each TCR beta V gene segment acted as functional or pseudogenic. A later analysis re-examined previously published TCR beta repertoires from around 670 donors and added high-resolution HLA genotyping to investigate patterns of TCR occurrence. An early release that covered about 600 HLA-typed donors contained approximately 300 gigabases of sequencing data and tens of millions of unique TCR sequences. All discovery cohort repertoires had been generated on a single sequencing platform. Donor age, sex, ethnicity and CMV serostatus were compiled together with the repertoire data. The later analysis used no new phenotypic data to find candidate immune exposures, relying instead on TCR beta sequences and their occurrence across donors. HLA typing covered class I and class II loci at four-digit resolution. Using immunosequencing, the study profiled T cell repertoires from fewer than 700 subjects and related those repertoires to cytomegalovirus serostatus. A handful of DR-DQ haplotypes were handled as single units for association and clustering because linkage in the cohort was strong. A separate validation cohort of 100 to 150 different subjects was used in addition to the 666-subject first cohort. Of the roughly 400 genotyped donors, more than 75% were placed in the genetic ancestry cluster associated with self-reported Caucasian donors. The number of donors typed differed by locus, with about 629-630 for A, B, C, DRB1 and DQB1, roughly 520 for DQA1, about 610 for DPA1, and 472 for DPB1. The research as a whole found: HLA typing was unavailable for some donors at each locus, so association tests used only the typed subset. Roughly uniform sequencing depth across donors was assumed in presence/absence analyses, although this assumption may not hold. Immune exposure information for the cohort was limited to CMV serostatus. A total of about 180 TCR beta chains were listed by the study as associated with cytomegalovirus. In a later analysis, HLA-associated TCR beta chains showed more clonal expansion and lower generation probabilities than non-associated chains that were equally common. A further reported finding was that TCR beta sequences accurately predicted the HLA-A and HLA-B alleles for most subjects in the first cohort. In a later analysis, most CMV-associated TCR beta chains were found to appear HLA-restricted, with HLA associations seemingly driven largely by CMV exposure. The sequencing pipeline was judged likely to have produced a cluster of highly shared sequence variants as a technical artifact. Three of the identified cytomegalovirus-associated TCR beta chains were confirmed in vitro to be specific for cytomegalovirus antigens. In an earlier analysis of around 600 of the donors, most TCR beta V segments were observed in productive rearrangements about 87% or about 30% of the time, broadly matching IMGT annotations. This cohort had only TCR beta chains sequenced, and the lack of alpha or paired-chain data limited which features could be detected. Several of the top co-occurrence clusters appeared to be linked to parvovirus B19, influenza, CMV and Epstein-Barr virus, according to a later analysis. A later analysis associated about 17,000 TCR beta sequences with specific HLA alleles at a false discovery rate of 0.05. The authors suggested that the approach could potentially be generalized to other disease states and immunological phenotypes. Some 15 rarely observed V segments, including chromosome 9 orphons, were excluded from the earlier analysis of some 590 of the donors because counts were too low. An association between a missense DCLRE1C variant and V-gene and J-gene trimming of TCR beta chains was found in a later genetic analysis and replicated in an independent cohort. Most TCR sequences were observed very rarely across donors, whereas some public TCRs were present in many individuals. When HLA alleles, especially DR and DQ, strongly co-occurred, attributing TCR associations to individual alleles was difficult. Compared with the roughly 700-donor mean, donors in an Asian-associated ancestry cluster had fewer N-insertions in productive TCRs, according to a later genetic analysis. The 87-base-pair reads could not distinguish some IMGT-functional V segments, including TRBV6-2 and TRBV6-3, so those segments were excluded. In a later analysis, the rate of TCR association differed among HLA loci, with DRB1 alleles having the most associated TCRs and HLA-C alleles having the fewest. Cytomegalovirus status was reported to be diagnosed by the classifier with high specificity and sensitivity in both the original and validation cohorts. Correlated functional status among segregating V segments might reflect linkage disequilibrium, but an unknown experimental factor could not be ruled out.

The cohort consisted of 650 to 700 healthy bone marrow donors. All cohort members were sampled while nominally healthy, although unrecorded immune exposures were likely present. The donor was CMV seropositive and belonged to the group of 250 to 300 seropositive cohort members. A peripheral blood sample was provided by each donor, and peripheral blood mononuclear cells were used for TCR beta sequencing. The Qiagen DNeasy Blood Extraction Kit was used to extract genomic DNA from the blood cell samples. The germline V gene encodes CDR1 MDHEN and CDR2 SYDVKM. From V the trimming removes 5 bases and from J it removes 3 bases, while the gene matches leave 14 bases of the junction unaccounted for. The CDR3 measures 18 amino acids from cysteine to phenylalanine. The only DNA kept is the CDR3, 54 bases in frame from the first base. Libraries were made using the immunoSEQ multiplex PCR assay. A mixture of 60 forward primers for TCR Vbeta segments and 13 reverse primers for TCR Jbeta segments was used in the multiplex PCR. A multiplex PCR assay on genomic DNA amplified the CDR3 region of rearranged TCR beta genes. Amplified TCR beta libraries were sequenced as 87-base-pair reads on the Illumina HiSeq System. For the original study's pipeline: In a later analysis, about 80 million unique TCR beta chains were counted across the 500 to 700 repertoires, and about 10 million of these chains were shared by at least two donors. Raw reads were error-corrected and collapsed into unique sequences by a nearest-neighbor algorithm in which closely related sequences were merged to remove PCR and sequencing errors. CDR3 sequences were aligned to IMGT reference sequences to assign V, D and J gene segments. For a sequence to be retained, a match of at least six nucleotides to both a V gene segment and a J gene segment was required. A rearrangement counted as productive if the CDR3 had no stop codons and remained in frame with V and J, and every other rearrangement counted as non-productive. CDR3 was defined by IMGT convention, running from the second conserved V-encoded cysteine to the conserved J-encoded phenylalanine. Sequences without an unambiguous match to a single V gene segment were excluded from the earlier analysis of approximately 600 of the donors. In an earlier analysis of some 590 of the donors, a V segment was called functional when productive rearrangements were above 56.7%, and segregating when the standard deviation between donors exceeded 5%. To diagnose cytomegalovirus status from the catalog of TCR beta chain sequences, a statistical classification framework was built. In a later analysis, TCR nucleotide sequences were compared against IMGT/GENE-DB human TR gene sequences so that V and J genes could be assigned. The TCRdist pipeline was used in a later analysis to assign CDR3 sequences and most-parsimonious VDJ recombination scenarios. In a later analysis, every TCR beta chain was defined by the combination of its CDR3 amino acid sequence and its V-gene family, and reads without a unique V-gene family were dropped. In a later analysis, around 650 highly shared, low-generation-probability nucleotide sequences were removed to address suspected cross-contamination and a sequencing artifact. In a later analysis, a clonal expansion index for each public chain was calculated from normalized within-repertoire ranks of inferred template counts. In a later analysis, generation probabilities were computed with a VDJ recombination model fitted to out-of-frame rearrangements, and the resulting probabilities were checked against IGoR. In a later analysis, TCR-TCR, TCR-HLA and TCR-CMV co-occurrence was scored with hypergeometric tests, and a repertoire-size bias correction was applied to TCR pairs. To estimate false discovery rates, a later analysis permuted the HLA or CMV assignments 20 times. In a later analysis, co-occurring TCRs were grouped with DBSCAN, and TCRdist sequence similarity was added when clustering was performed within HLA-allele-positive subsets. Repertoires with fewer than 30,000 or more than 120,000 public chains were left out of co-occurrence clustering, as were several repertoires with anomalous nucleotide sharing. Entries here come from immuneACCESS through TCRdb and include only in-frame sequences with V and J called. Some clones fail to appear in such tables; in the studies checked, an unresolved V gene covers under half of the shortfall, and the cause of the remainder is unknown. V and J calls and clone size follow that table, whereas D and trimming were derived from the DNA. The sample table records under 200,000 clones; about four fifths of these occur just once. 4.5% to 7.5% of the sample lies in the top ten.

A remark on this clone: Its antigen is currently not known. Per-base qualities were not stored, and no clone one base away is much larger.

The clonotype was recovered from a woman aged 30 to 39 in good health and CMV-seropositive. This chain is built from TRBV28 and TRBJ1-4, with 8 bases aligning to TRBD1. Sequenced sample: PBMCs. The base sequence is TGTGCCAGCAGTCTAGGGGCCGGAGGACAGGGTGCTAATGAAAAACTGTTTTTT. This is translated as CASSLGAGGQGANEKLFF.